These 14 T cell receptor beta chains were sequenced from one sample in a study of PD-L1 blockade in urothelial cancer. Clones were read by immunoSEQ multiplex PCR, and TCRdb kept only the in-frame ones, dropping some. The sample shows some 52,000 clones, around 80% of them seen only once. Time point described: pretreatment peripheral blood. This specimen consisted of PBMCs, obtained around atezolizumab (anti-PD-L1) treatment. These receptors were taken from a man in his 70s with urothelial cancer.

The chain couples TRBV2 to TRBJ1-5, with TRBD1 as a possible D gene (5 bases). With 6 bases removed from V and 4 bases from J, the gap between germline ends came to 10 bases. This CDR3 comprises 13 residues. The V gene's germline CDR1 is SNHLY and CDR2 FYNNEI. The DNA of the CDR3 is TGTGCCAGCAGGGGGGGGGTAAATCAGCCCCAGCATTTT. It encodes CASRGGVNQPQHF.

This clone was seen only a few times. CDR3 nucleotide sequence: TGTGCCAGCAGCTTAAGTCCTCCGGGACAGATGAACACCGGGGAGCTGTTTTTT. The encoded protein is CASSLSPPGQMNTGELFF. The rearrangement links TRBV5-6 to TRBJ2-2; 7 bases are shared with TRBD1. The CDR3 has 18 residues. Trimming cost V 2 bases and J 1 base; bases outside gene matches: 11. Germline V gene sequence: CDR1 SGHDT, CDR2 YYEEEE.

This clone appeared a few times. This chain joins TRBV13 and TRBJ2-5; D not resolved. The CDR3 runs 13 residues. The ends were cut back, 0 bases at V and 5 bases at J, with 7 bases in the middle. CDR1 and CDR2 from the germline V gene are PRHDT and FYEKMQ (reference sequence). CDR3 in DNA: TGTGCCAGCAGCTTAGGTAGCCGGGAGACCCAGTACTTC. Its translation is CASSLGSRETQYF.

The chain employs TRBV5-4 and TRBJ2-6, with 9 bases lining up with TRBD1. Germline V lookup: CDR1 SGHNT, CDR2 YYREEE (reference sequence). This CDR3 region has 17 residues. V shed 4 bases and J 0 bases; nucleotides not matched to a gene: 5. CDR3 nucleotides: TGTGCCAGCAGCGACCGGGACAGGGCCTCTGGGGCCAACGTCCTGACTTTC. It translates to CASSDRDRASGANVLTF. Full variable domain (missing parts from reference TRBV5-4 and TRBJ2-6): ETGVTQSPTHLIKTRGQQVTLRCSSQSGHNTVSWYQQALGQGPQFIFQYYREEENGRGNFPPRFSGLQFPNYSSELNVNALELDDSALYLCASSDRDRASGANVLTFGAGSRLTVL.

The J gene is TRBJ2-2, the V gene TRBV2; a possible D gene is TRBD1 (5 bases). The CDR3 extends over 13 amino acids. CDR1 and CDR2 from the germline V gene are SNHLY and FYNNEI. V lost 7 bases, J lost 5 bases, and 11 bases lay in between. For the CDR3, the DNA is TGTGCCAGCAAAGGGGCGGATACCGGGGAGCTGTTTTTT. This gives the protein CASKGADTGELFF.

The chain links TRBV7-6 to TRBJ1-2; TRBD1 might be the D (6 bases). CDR1 SGHVS and CDR2 FNYEAQ come from the germline V gene. The CDR3 contains 14 residues. V was clipped by 0 bases and J by 6 bases, with 11 bases between them. CDR3 amino acids: CASSLAGGRDGYTF. In nucleotides, the CDR3 is TGTGCCAGCAGCTTAGCTGGGGGCCGGGATGGCTACACCTTC.

The chain carries TRBV5-5 and TRBJ2-2, with a tentative D call TRBD2 (7 bases). From germline, CDR1 is SGHKS and CDR2 YYEKEE (reference sequence). The CDR3 runs 15 residues. The V and J ends lost 0 bases and 5 bases respectively, with 11 bases between them. The CDR3 DNA reads TGTGCCAGCAGCTTGGGCGGGGGCGTTACCGGGGAGCTGTTTTTT. Translation gives CASSLGGGVTGELFF. Drawing the rest from reference TRBV5-5 and TRBJ2-2, the complete variable domain is DAGVTQSPTHLIKTRGQQVTLRCSPISGHKSVSWYQQVLGQGPQFIFQYYEKEERGRGNFPDRFSARQFPNYSSELNVNALLLGDSALYLCASSLGGGVTGELFFGEGSRLTVL.

The gene calls are TRBV6-5 and TRBJ1-1, with D possibly matching TRBD1 (5 bases). V lost 6 bases and J lost 12, with 14 bases in between. Germline loops: CDR1 MNHEY, CDR2 SVGAGI. There are 11 residues in the CDR3. The CDR3 DNA reads TGTGCCAGCAGCACGGGGGGAACCACTTTCTTT. Its translation: CASSTGGTTFF.

The rearrangement joins TRBV16 to TRBJ1-2; D is ambiguous. CDR3 length: 12 residues. Germline V CDR1 and CDR2: KGHSY, FQNENV. Deletions cut 4 bases from V and 7 bases from J, with 10 bases between. CDR3 nucleotide sequence: TGTGCCAGCAGCCGGGGAGGGAGTGGCTACACCTTC. Encoded protein: CASSRGGSGYTF.

The V call is TRBV2, the J call TRBJ1-1; the D gene is possibly TRBD1 (6 bases). V lost 1 base, J lost 4 bases, and 7 bases lay in between. Germline lookup yields CDR1 SNHLY and CDR2 FYNNEI. The CDR3 runs to 13 residues. The CDR3 region has the DNA TGTGCCAGCAGTGAAGGGGGGCTCACTGAAGCTTTCTTT. Amino acids: CASSEGGLTEAFF.

J is TRBJ2-7 and V is TRBV28; the match to TRBD1 covers 7 bases. Germline assignment: CDR1 MDHEN and CDR2 SYDVKM. V was clipped by 2 bases and J by 2 bases; unmatched bases: 6. The CDR3 loop spans 15 amino acids. Here the CDR3 reads CASSLTAGGTYEQYF. In DNA form, the CDR3 reads TGTGCCAGCAGTTTAACGGCAGGGGGAACCTACGAGCAGTACTTC.

This clone was detected only once. This rearrangement joins TRBV19 to TRBJ1-2, with TRBD1 matching over 10 bases. CDR1 is LNHDA, CDR2 SQIVND, per germline (reference sequence). V shed 6 bases, J shed 5 bases, and the junction held 15 bases outside the gene matches. The CDR3 spans 17 residues. CDR3 bases: TGTGCCAGTAGCCCTACGACAGGGGGCGACGCTATATATGGCTACACCTTC. Translating it yields CASSPTTGGDAIYGYTF. Variable domain in full (rest from reference TRBV19 and TRBJ1-2): DGGITQSPKYLFRKEGQNVTLSCEQNLNHDAMYWYRQDPGQGLRLIYYSQIVNDFQKGDIAEGYSVSREKKESFPLTVTSAQKNPTAFYLCASSPTTGGDAIYGYTFGSGTRLTVV.

This chain joins TRBV9 and TRBJ2-2; D possibly corresponds to TRBD1 (5 bases). V was clipped by 3 bases and J by 4 bases, with 22 bases between them. The germline V gene encodes CDR1 SGDLS and CDR2 YYNGEE. This CDR3 spans 18 amino acids. This chain's CDR3 is CASSALSSVGRRTGELFF. The DNA for the CDR3 is TGTGCCAGCAGCGCCCTCTCCTCGGTGGGGCGACGCACCGGGGAGCTGTTTTTT.

This clone was counted only a few times. The chain uses TRBV7-8 and TRBJ1-2, with TRBD1 matching 12 bases. The CDR3 is 14 residues long. The V segment lost 4 bases and the J segment 6 bases; nucleotides outside the gene matches: 3. From germline, CDR1 is SGHVS and CDR2 FQNEAQ. The CDR3 nucleotides read TGTGCCAGCAGCTGGGGACAGGGGGCGGATGGCTACACCTTC. This translates into CASSWGQGADGYTF.